One T cell receptor (beta chain) is described in this entry. Its antigen is unknown. V was pared by 2 bases and J by 8 bases, with 18 bases of the junction left unmatched. The CDR3 is made up of 19 amino acids. Germline CDR1 reads MNHEY; CDR2 reads SVGEGT. The record originates from a study of human T cells and chemical hapten exposure. Study-wide context: Donors were sensitized with 2% DPC on the upper inner arm. Findings of the study overall: Among TCRs, those above 1 in 1000 frequency were unaffected by DPC sensitization. Alopecia in the donors means their immune response may deviate from healthy people's.

TCRdb analysed the RACE reads with MiXCR anew, one entry per CDR3 protein. The sample shows some 300,000 distinct CDR3 sequences, around 5.5% of them seen only once. Regarding time point: pre-sensitization, week 0. Treatment reported: therapeutic diphenylcyclopropenone sensitization with weekly scalp DPC. Unfractionated whole blood yielded the extracted total RNA. The V call is TRBV6-2 or TRBV6-3, the J call TRBJ2-1; 10 bases map to TRBD2. This clonotype was obtained from a woman aged 18-29 years with alopecia areata. Some clones in this sample may be carry-over from other donors' samples. The source material was whole blood, sampled in connection with sensitization to the hapten diphenylcyclopropenone (DPC). CDR3 in amino acids: CASSYEGETGTSDFYEQFF. CDR3 coding DNA: TGTGCCAGCAGTTACGAGGGGGAGACCGGGACTAGCGATTTCTATGAGCAGTTCTTC.